This TCR beta chain derives from a study of T-cell reconstitution after alpha-beta-depleted transplantation in children. General observations from the study: Approximately two months post-transplant, alpha-beta T cells reportedly originated from several hundred expanded graft clones. Certain patients had high TCRbeta diversity at day 60, and it came from recipient T cells and thymic progenitors that survived. It was newly produced T cells that mostly accounted for T-cell counts and diversity one year after transplant.

In its sample, this clonotype was seen a few times. The antigen is undetermined. Preparing the TCRbeta library involved the use of unique molecular identifiers. TCRdb fed the PCR reads into MiXCR, producing one record per CDR3 protein. The table includes roughly 490,000 distinct CDR3 sequences, about an eighth detected once. Here the sequenced sample was PBMCs, mostly from graft donor cells, taken 180 days after TCRalphabeta/CD19-depleted stem cell transplant. This TCR was recovered from a female patient aged 2-9 years who had a stem cell transplant for aplastic anemia, so the T cells may come from the graft donor.

DNA for the CDR3: TGCAGTGCTAGAGAACAAGAGACCCAGTACTTC. It codes for CSAREQETQYF. This chain joins TRBV20-1 and TRBJ2-5; no firm D call. This CDR3 contains 11 residues. Germline CDR1 DFQATT, CDR2 SNEGSKA (reference sequence). V gave up 0 bases and J gave up 2 bases, with 1 base separating them.